The source of this TCR beta chain is a study of identifying expanded T cells in peripheral blood. Of note for this clone: Its specificity is unknown.

Whole-study findings and limits: About 1.2 clones differed between technical replicates, versus roughly 17 and 20 over time.

This table comes from immunoSEQ multiplex PCR, and its TCRdb copy is limited to in-frame clones, with some not included. The data show 60,000 to 80,000 clones, 85% to 90% seen once. Healthy donors had no documented immune events, such as infections, while sampled. Germline V gives CDR1 MNHEY, CDR2 SVGAGI. This CDR3 is built from 13 residues. With 5 bases removed from V and 6 bases from J, the gap between germline ends came to 13 bases. The origin of this receptor is a person aged 18 to 75 in good health. The sample comprised blood. J is TRBJ1-2 and V is TRBV6-5; maybe TRBD1 (5 bases). CDR3 in amino acids: CASSIGAVNGYTF. CDR3 DNA: TGTGCCAGCAGTATCGGGGCCGTAAATGGCTACACCTTC.